The TCR beta chain under discussion was sequenced for a study of blood T cell repertoires in COVID-19. Germline CDR1 and CDR2: MNHNS and SASEGT. Unmatched junction bases numbered 10, after V lost 4 bases and J lost 2 bases. This CDR3 contains 17 residues. TCRdb's copy holds only in-frame clones and misses some; the assay was immunoSEQ multiplex PCR. The sample has approximately 100,000 clones, 70% to 90% seen once. This receptor was identified in a woman aged 45-65 years who had recovered from COVID-19. The chain recombines TRBV6-1 with TRBJ1-5, with 8 bases that match TRBD1. Sequenced input: PBMCs or T cells enriched from blood (not recorded which). The CDR3, as DNA: TGTGCCAGCAGTGGTACGGCCAGGGGGCTAGGCAATCAGCCCCAGCATTTT. Amino acid sequence: CASSGTARGLGNQPQHF.